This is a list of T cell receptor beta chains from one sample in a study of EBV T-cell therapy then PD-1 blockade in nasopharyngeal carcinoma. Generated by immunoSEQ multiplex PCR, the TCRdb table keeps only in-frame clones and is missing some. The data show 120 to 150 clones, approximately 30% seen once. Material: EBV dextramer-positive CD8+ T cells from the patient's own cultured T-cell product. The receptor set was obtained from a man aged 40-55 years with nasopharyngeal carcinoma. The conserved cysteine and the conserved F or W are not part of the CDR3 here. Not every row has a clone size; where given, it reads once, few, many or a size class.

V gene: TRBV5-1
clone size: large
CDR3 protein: ASSREGLASSYEQY

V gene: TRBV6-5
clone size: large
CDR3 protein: ASSYAGGGYGYT

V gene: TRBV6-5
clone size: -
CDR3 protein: ASSRQGGNEQY

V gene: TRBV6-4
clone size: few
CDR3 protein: ASSEQGAGIQY

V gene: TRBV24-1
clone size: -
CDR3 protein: ATSDLGTAGGPYGYT

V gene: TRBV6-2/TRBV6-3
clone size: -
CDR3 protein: ASSWTGGYEQY

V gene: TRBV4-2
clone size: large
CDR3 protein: ASSQDSSPLH

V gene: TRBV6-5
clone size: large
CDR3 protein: ASNRQGGSYGYT

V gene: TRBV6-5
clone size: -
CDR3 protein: ASSSQGGNIQY

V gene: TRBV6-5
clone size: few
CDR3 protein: ASSYMGGGYGYT

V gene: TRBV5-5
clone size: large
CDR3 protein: ASSLGFEPDYEQY

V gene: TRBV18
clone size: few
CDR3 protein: ASSPVLAGGRGDEQF

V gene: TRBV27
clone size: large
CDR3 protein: ASSSRGFNYGYT

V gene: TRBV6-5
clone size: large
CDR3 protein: ASSYLGGSKDGYT

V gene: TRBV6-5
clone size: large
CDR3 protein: ATSPQGGNYGYT

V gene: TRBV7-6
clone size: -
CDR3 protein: ASSSGPNYEQY

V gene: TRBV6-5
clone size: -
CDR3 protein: ASSYSASDPGYT

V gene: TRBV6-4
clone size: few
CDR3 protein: ASSDSAANEQF

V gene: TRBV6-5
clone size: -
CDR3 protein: ASSQQGGLEGYT

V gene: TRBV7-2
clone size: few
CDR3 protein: ASSLMGGGSNEQF

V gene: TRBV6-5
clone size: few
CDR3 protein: ASSYQGGRDGYT

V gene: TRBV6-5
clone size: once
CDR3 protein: ASSPQGGNQPQH

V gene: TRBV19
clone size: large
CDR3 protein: ASSPGVNTGELF

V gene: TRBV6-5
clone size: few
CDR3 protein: ASSHQGTARYGYT

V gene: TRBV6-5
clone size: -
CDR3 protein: ASSSQGGHNGYT

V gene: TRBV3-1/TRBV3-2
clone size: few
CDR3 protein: ASSLGNYEQY

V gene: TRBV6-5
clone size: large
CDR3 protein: ASSRQGGLGGYT

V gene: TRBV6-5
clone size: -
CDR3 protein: ASSSQGAGYGYT

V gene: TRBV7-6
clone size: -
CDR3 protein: ASSLGPNYEQY

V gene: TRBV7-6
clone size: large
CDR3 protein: ASSPGPNYEQY

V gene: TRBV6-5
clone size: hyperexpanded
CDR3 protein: ASSPLGGHYGYT

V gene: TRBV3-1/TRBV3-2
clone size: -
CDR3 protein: ASSLERPFSETQY

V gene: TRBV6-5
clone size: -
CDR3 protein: ASSFLGGFYGYT

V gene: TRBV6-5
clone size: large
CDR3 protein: ASSTQGGSRGYT

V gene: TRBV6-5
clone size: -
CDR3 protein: ASSGQGGTWGYT

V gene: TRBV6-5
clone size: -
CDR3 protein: ASSRQGGHGYT

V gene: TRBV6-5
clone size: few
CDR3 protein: ASSYQGTGTLGYT

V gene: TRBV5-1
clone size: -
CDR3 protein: ASSGGLAGENEQF

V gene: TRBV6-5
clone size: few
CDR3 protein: ASSFMGGNGYT